This is a list of T cell receptor beta chains from one sample in a study of T cells in narcolepsy. Here immunoSEQ multiplex PCR was the method, and the copy in TCRdb shows in-frame clones only, minus some. The data hold nearly 25,000 clones, with just over 60% observed a single time. The sample taken for sequencing was memory (CD45RA-) CD4+ T cells from blood. These receptor sequences come from a human donor in good health. Both conserved end residues are part of each CDR3. The D gene is left open where the match is weak. The size of a clone is reported for some rows only, either as once, few or many, or as a class for expanded clones.

J gene: TRBJ2-1
V gene: TRBV6-1
D gene: TRBD2
clone size: once
CDR3 protein: CASRLREGQYNEQFF
CDR3 DNA: TGTGCCAGTCGCCTGCGGGAGGGCCAGTACAATGAGCAGTTCTTC

J gene: TRBJ1-5
V gene: TRBV6-5
D gene: .
clone size: few
CDR3 protein: CASSTNTGQPQHF
CDR3 DNA: TGTGCCAGCAGTACAAATACAGGTCAGCCCCAGCATTTT

J gene: TRBJ2-3
V gene: TRBV4-3
D gene: .
clone size: .
CDR3 protein: CASSQGQGGARTDTQYF
CDR3 DNA: TGCGCCAGCAGCCAAGGCCAGGGAGGCGCCCGCACAGATACGCAGTATTTT

J gene: TRBJ2-7
V gene: TRBV6-1
D gene: .
clone size: .
CDR3 protein: CASSEYSPEQYF
CDR3 DNA: TGTGCCAGCAGTGAATACTCCCCCGAGCAGTACTTC

J gene: TRBJ1-5
V gene: TRBV27
D gene: .
clone size: .
CDR3 protein: CASSPLGGSSGQPQHF
CDR3 DNA: TGTGCCAGCAGCCCTCTTGGGGGTTCTTCGGGTCAGCCCCAGCATTTT

J gene: TRBJ1-2
V gene: TRBV18
D gene: TRBD1
clone size: .
CDR3 protein: CASSVGQETYGYTF
CDR3 DNA: TGTGCCAGCTCGGTGGGACAGGAGACCTATGGCTACACCTTC

J gene: TRBJ2-3
V gene: TRBV27
D gene: TRBD2
clone size: .
CDR3 protein: CASSSLSSGGTDTQYF
CDR3 DNA: TGTGCCAGCAGTTCCCTCTCTAGCGGGGGCACAGATACGCAGTATTTT

J gene: TRBJ2-1
V gene: TRBV7-6
D gene: TRBD1
clone size: few
CDR3 protein: CASSLGTGGQEQFF
CDR3 DNA: TGTGCCAGCAGCTTAGGGACAGGGGGTCAGGAGCAGTTCTTC

J gene: TRBJ2-5
V gene: TRBV15
D gene: .
clone size: few
CDR3 protein: CATRTGAQTVETQYF
CDR3 DNA: TGTGCCACCAGAACCGGGGCCCAAACTGTAGAGACCCAGTACTTC

J gene: TRBJ2-2
V gene: TRBV30
D gene: .
clone size: .
CDR3 protein: CAWGPKGPNTGELFF
CDR3 DNA: TGTGCCTGGGGTCCTAAGGGGCCGAACACCGGGGAGCTGTTTTTT

J gene: TRBJ2-5
V gene: TRBV5-4
D gene: .
clone size: .
CDR3 protein: CASSLDQGRGETQYF
CDR3 DNA: TGTGCCAGCAGCTTGGATCAGGGGAGGGGAGAGACCCAGTACTTC

J gene: TRBJ2-7
V gene: TRBV6-1
D gene: .
clone size: .
CDR3 protein: CASNPSGGGSYEQYF
CDR3 DNA: TGTGCCAGCAACCCATCAGGGGGGGGCTCCTACGAGCAGTACTTC

J gene: TRBJ1-2
V gene: TRBV15
D gene: .
clone size: few
CDR3 protein: CATSREGFGGYTF
CDR3 DNA: TGTGCCACCAGCAGAGAAGGGTTTGGGGGCTACACCTTC

J gene: TRBJ1-5
V gene: TRBV4-1
D gene: .
clone size: .
CDR3 protein: CASSQVDLGLSNQPQHF
CDR3 DNA: TGCGCCAGCAGCCAAGTTGATCTAGGACTCAGCAATCAGCCCCAGCATTTT

J gene: TRBJ2-7
V gene: TRBV7-9
D gene: .
clone size: .
CDR3 protein: CASSLYSGSDEQYF
CDR3 DNA: TGTGCCAGCAGCTTATATTCGGGGAGCGACGAGCAGTACTTC

J gene: TRBJ2-1
V gene: TRBV2
D gene: .
clone size: few
CDR3 protein: CASSEYGRLLNEQFF
CDR3 DNA: TGTGCCAGCAGTGAATACGGGCGGCTCTTGAATGAGCAGTTCTTC

J gene: TRBJ1-2
V gene: TRBV5-6
D gene: TRBD1
clone size: .
CDR3 protein: CASSPDRRVSGGYTF
CDR3 DNA: TGTGCCAGCAGCCCGGACAGGAGGGTTTCGGGGGGCTACACCTTC

J gene: TRBJ2-5
V gene: TRBV6-6
D gene: .
clone size: .
CDR3 protein: CASSPEIGQYF
CDR3 DNA: TGTGCCAGCAGTCCTGAGATAGGGCAGTACTTC

J gene: TRBJ2-7
V gene: TRBV5-3
D gene: TRBD2
clone size: .
CDR3 protein: CARSLWVSGRGYEQYF
CDR3 DNA: TGTGCCAGAAGCTTGTGGGTTAGCGGGAGAGGCTACGAGCAGTACTTC

J gene: TRBJ2-3
V gene: TRBV5-1
D gene: TRBD1
clone size: .
CDR3 protein: CASSEGAFSTDTQYF
CDR3 DNA: TGCGCCAGCAGTGAGGGGGCTTTTAGCACAGATACGCAGTATTTT

J gene: TRBJ2-7
V gene: TRBV28
D gene: TRBD1
clone size: .
CDR3 protein: CASSFRVWGTGVYEQYF
CDR3 DNA: TGTGCCAGCAGTTTTCGGGTCTGGGGGACAGGGGTCTACGAGCAGTACTTC

J gene: TRBJ2-7
V gene: TRBV6-6
D gene: .
clone size: .
CDR3 protein: CASSYGDGYEQYF
CDR3 DNA: TGTGCCAGCAGTTACGGGGACGGGTACGAGCAGTACTTC

J gene: TRBJ1-1
V gene: TRBV2
D gene: .
clone size: .
CDR3 protein: CASTGGEGTEAFF
CDR3 DNA: TGTGCCAGCACCGGGGGGGAGGGCACTGAAGCTTTCTTT

J gene: TRBJ1-5
V gene: TRBV6-5
D gene: .
clone size: few
CDR3 protein: CASSQGFRQPQHF
CDR3 DNA: TGTGCCAGCAGCCAAGGGTTTCGGCAGCCCCAGCATTTT

J gene: TRBJ2-6
V gene: TRBV25-1
D gene: .
clone size: few
CDR3 protein: CASTDTRSGANVLTF
CDR3 DNA: TGTGCCAGCACGGATACACGCTCTGGGGCCAACGTCCTGACTTTC

J gene: TRBJ2-1
V gene: TRBV4-3
D gene: .
clone size: .
CDR3 protein: CASSQVGGYEQFF
CDR3 DNA: TGCGCCAGCAGCCAAGTGGGGGGCTATGAGCAGTTCTTC

J gene: TRBJ2-7
V gene: TRBV27
D gene: .
clone size: .
CDR3 protein: CASSFGIGTYEQYF
CDR3 DNA: TGTGCCAGCAGTTTCGGAATAGGGACCTACGAGCAGTACTTC

J gene: TRBJ1-1
V gene: TRBV11-3
D gene: .
clone size: .
CDR3 protein: CASSLQGHTEAFF
CDR3 DNA: TGTGCCAGCAGCTTACAGGGTCACACTGAAGCTTTCTTT

J gene: TRBJ2-1
V gene: TRBV18
D gene: .
clone size: .
CDR3 protein: CASSPYRDGYNEQFF
CDR3 DNA: TGTGCCAGCTCACCATACCGGGACGGGTACAATGAGCAGTTCTTC

J gene: TRBJ1-1
V gene: TRBV11-2
D gene: .
clone size: .
CDR3 protein: CASSISASDTEAFF
CDR3 DNA: TGTGCCAGCAGCATCTCGGCCAGTGACACTGAAGCTTTCTTT

J gene: TRBJ1-1
V gene: TRBV4-1
D gene: .
clone size: .
CDR3 protein: CASSPQGWVNTEAFF
CDR3 DNA: TGCGCCAGCAGCCCCCAGGGCTGGGTGAACACTGAAGCTTTCTTT

J gene: TRBJ1-4
V gene: TRBV5-4
D gene: .
clone size: .
CDR3 protein: CASSSGPQQEEKLFF
CDR3 DNA: TGTGCCAGCAGTTCTGGGCCCCAGCAGGAAGAAAAACTGTTTTTT

J gene: TRBJ1-1
V gene: TRBV28
D gene: .
clone size: .
CDR3 protein: CASSRGRVSEAFF
CDR3 DNA: TGTGCCAGCAGCCGAGGGAGGGTCAGCGAAGCTTTCTTT

J gene: TRBJ1-2
V gene: TRBV4-1
D gene: .
clone size: .
CDR3 protein: CASSTRAGSKNYGYTF
CDR3 DNA: TGCGCCAGCAGCACCCGAGCAGGGTCCAAGAACTATGGCTACACCTTC

J gene: TRBJ2-1
V gene: TRBV5-1
D gene: .
clone size: .
CDR3 protein: CASSLEASSSYNEQFF
CDR3 DNA: TGCGCCAGCAGCTTGGAGGCCTCCAGCTCCTACAATGAGCAGTTCTTC

J gene: TRBJ2-1
V gene: TRBV18
D gene: TRBD2
clone size: .
CDR3 protein: CASSPPGGAKNEQFF
CDR3 DNA: TGTGCCAGCTCACCACCCGGGGGGGCCAAGAATGAGCAGTTCTTC

J gene: TRBJ1-4
V gene: TRBV19
D gene: TRBD1
clone size: .
CDR3 protein: CASSIGGQAQLRLFF
CDR3 DNA: TGTGCCAGTAGTATTGGTGGACAGGCCCAACTACGACTGTTTTTT